The text below deals with one T cell receptor (beta chain). Germline is not matched at one junction end, which may reflect a read error. Authors' processing steps: To classify distant metastasis in papillary thyroid cancer, a model was built from CDR3 differences across clinicopathological groups. TCRdb re-analyzed the PCR reads using MiXCR. The V and J calls, along with clone size, are taken from TCRdb and not from the paper's own processing. The sample shows 6,900 or so clones, under 35% of them seen only once. These data originate in a study of metastatic and nonmetastatic thyroid tumors. Across the whole study: Across peripheral blood and tumor or nodule tissue samples taken from malignant and benign thyroid patients, the repertoires were compared with one another.

The CDR3 is 12 residues long. Germline loops: CDR1 MGHDK, CDR2 SYGVNS. Thyroid surgery was performed in patients who had received no treatment beforehand. The chain carries TRBV25-1 and TRBJ2-7; D is uncertain. The source is a female donor with papillary thyroid cancer or a benign thyroid nodule (not recorded which). Some clones in this sample may be carry-over from other donors' samples. What was sequenced was tumor tissue. CDR3 protein: CASSDLLAEQHF. The DNA of the CDR3 is TGTGCTAGCAGTGACCTATTGGCCGAGCAGCACTTC.